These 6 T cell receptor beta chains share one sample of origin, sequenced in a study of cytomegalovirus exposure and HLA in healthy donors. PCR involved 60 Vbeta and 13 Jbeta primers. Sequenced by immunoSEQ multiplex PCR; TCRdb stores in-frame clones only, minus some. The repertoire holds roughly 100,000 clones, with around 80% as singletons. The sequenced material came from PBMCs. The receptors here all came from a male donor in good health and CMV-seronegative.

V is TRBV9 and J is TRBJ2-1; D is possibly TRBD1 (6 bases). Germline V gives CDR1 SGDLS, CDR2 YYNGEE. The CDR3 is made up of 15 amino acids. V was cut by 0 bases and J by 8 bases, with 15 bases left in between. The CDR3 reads CASSVEGARGYEQFF. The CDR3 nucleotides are TGTGCCAGCAGCGTAGAAGGGGCCAGGGGATATGAGCAGTTCTTC.

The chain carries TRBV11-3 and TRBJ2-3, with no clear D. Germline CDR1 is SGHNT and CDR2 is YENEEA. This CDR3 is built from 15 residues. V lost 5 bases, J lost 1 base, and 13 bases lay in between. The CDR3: CASSQSALGTDTQYF. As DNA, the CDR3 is TGTGCCAGCAGCCAAAGCGCTCTAGGCACAGATACGCAGTATTTT.

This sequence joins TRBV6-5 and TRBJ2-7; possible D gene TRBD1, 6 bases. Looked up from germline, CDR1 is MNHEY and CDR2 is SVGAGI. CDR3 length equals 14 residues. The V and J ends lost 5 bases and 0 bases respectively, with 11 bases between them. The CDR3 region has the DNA TGTGCCAGCAGTGGAACGACAGGCTCCTACGAGCAGTACTTC. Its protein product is CASSGTTGSYEQYF.

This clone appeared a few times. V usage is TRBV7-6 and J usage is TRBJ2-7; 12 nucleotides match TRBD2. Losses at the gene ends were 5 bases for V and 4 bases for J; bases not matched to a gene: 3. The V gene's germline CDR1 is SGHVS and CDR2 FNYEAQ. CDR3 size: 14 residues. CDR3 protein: CASSRLAGVYEQYF. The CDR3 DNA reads TGTGCCAGCAGCCGACTAGCGGGAGTGTACGAGCAGTACTTC.

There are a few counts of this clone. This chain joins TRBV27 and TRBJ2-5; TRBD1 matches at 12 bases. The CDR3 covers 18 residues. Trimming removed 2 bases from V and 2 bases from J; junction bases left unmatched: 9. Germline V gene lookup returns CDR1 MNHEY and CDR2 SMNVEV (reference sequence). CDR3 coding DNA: TGTGCCAGCAGTTTACGGGGACAGGGGGCTTTCATACAAGAGACCCAGTACTTC. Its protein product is CASSLRGQGAFIQETQYF.

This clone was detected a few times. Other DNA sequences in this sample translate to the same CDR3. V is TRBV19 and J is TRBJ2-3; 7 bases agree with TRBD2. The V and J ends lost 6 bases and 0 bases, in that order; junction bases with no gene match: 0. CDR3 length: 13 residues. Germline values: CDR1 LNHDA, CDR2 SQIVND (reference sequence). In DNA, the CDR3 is TGTGCCAGTAGGGGAGGGAGCACAGATACGCAGTATTTT. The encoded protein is CASRGGSTDTQYF. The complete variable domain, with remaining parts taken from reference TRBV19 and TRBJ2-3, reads DGGITQSPKYLFRKEGQNVTLSCEQNLNHDAMYWYRQDPGQGLRLIYYSQIVNDFQKGDIAEGYSVSREKKESFPLTVTSAQKNPTAFYLCASRGGSTDTQYFGPGTRLTVL.